What follows are 4 T cell receptor beta chains derived from one specimen sequenced in a study of T cell repertoires in cytomegalovirus infection. Using its own MiXCR run on the reads, TCRdb lists one record per CDR3 protein. Of around 330,000 distinct CDR3 sequences in the sample, about 17% were seen once. The sequenced material came from PBMCs. These receptors originate from a human donor in good health (CMV status not recorded). Some clones in this sample may be carry-over from other donors' samples.

The chain employs TRBV6-1 and TRBJ1-4; no definite D call. Trimming took 11 bases from V and 4 from J, leaving 14 bases between them. This CDR3 comprises 13 residues. CDR1 and CDR2 from the germline V gene are MNHNS and SASEGT. The CDR3 loop reads CASARQDNEKLFF. In DNA, the CDR3 is TGTGCCTCGGCGAGGCAAGATAATGAAAAACTGTTTTTT.

This clonotype was counted many times. V usage is TRBV12-3 or TRBV12-4 and J usage is TRBJ1-1; weak D call: TRBD1 (5 bases). The V gene lost 2 bases and the J gene lost 0 bases, with 10 bases spanning the gap. The CDR3 is 15 residues long. The CDR3 protein is CASSLNGAMNTEAFF. In DNA form, the CDR3 reads TGTGCCAGCAGTTTAAACGGGGCCATGAACACTGAAGCTTTCTTT.

This clonotype has just a few counts. The chain links TRBV6-5 to TRBJ2-5; the D is unclear. Germline-derived CDR1 and CDR2 are MNHEY and SVGAGI. V lost 4 bases to trimming and J lost 0 bases, with 6 bases between them. CDR3 length equals 13 residues. For the CDR3, the DNA is TGTGCCAGCAGTTCGACAAACCAAGAGACCCAGTACTTC. As protein: CASSSTNQETQYF.

This clonotype occurred many times. This chain uses TRBV20-1 with TRBJ1-4, with D possibly TRBD1 on 5 matching bases. The germline V and J ends were trimmed by 0 bases and 11 bases, with 13 bases remaining between them. This CDR3 contains 13 residues. CDR1 DFQATT and CDR2 SNEGSKA come from the germline V gene (reference sequence). CDR3 sequence (DNA): TGCAGTGCTAGAGACTTAGGGGTTACTAAACTGTTTTTT. Translating gives CSARDLGVTKLFF.